The rows below give T cell receptor beta chains drawn from one sample of a study of neurological immune-mediated disorders. TCRdb reanalysed the 5' RACE reads using MiXCR and keeps one entry per CDR3 protein. The sample has fewer than 30,000 distinct CDR3 sequences, about 13% seen once. Sequencing used CD4+ T cells from blood. These receptors were collected from a female donor with HTLV-1-associated myelopathy (HAM/TSP). CDR3s include the opening cysteine and the closing phenylalanine or tryptophan. Fields, in order: D gene, clone size, V gene, J gene, CDR3 DNA, CDR3 protein. A D gene is named only where the DNA matches it firmly. Some rows mark clone size as missing; the rest say once, few, many or name a class of expanded clone.

d_gene: -
abundance: many
v_gene: TRBV27
j_gene: TRBJ2-7
CDR3nt: TGTGCCAGCAGCTACCGGGACAACCCCTACGAGCAGTACTTC
CDR3aa: CASSYRDNPYEQYF

d_gene: -
abundance: many
v_gene: TRBV7-9
j_gene: TRBJ1-2
CDR3nt: TGTGCCAGCAGCTCTGACAAGAACTATGGCTACACCTTC
CDR3aa: CASSSDKNYGYTF

d_gene: TRBD1
abundance: many
v_gene: TRBV20-1
j_gene: TRBJ2-1
CDR3nt: TGCAGTGCTGCCCCGGGACAGGGTGATTTTAATGAGCAGTTCTTC
CDR3aa: CSAAPGQGDFNEQFF

d_gene: TRBD2
abundance: many
v_gene: TRBV20-1
j_gene: TRBJ2-2
CDR3nt: TGCAGTGCCGGGACTAGCGGGACCGGGGAGCTGTTTTTT
CDR3aa: CSAGTSGTGELFF

d_gene: -
abundance: many
v_gene: TRBV10-3
j_gene: TRBJ2-1
CDR3nt: TGTGCCATCAGTGAAAGTGAAGACAATGAGCAGTTCTTC
CDR3aa: CAISESEDNEQFF

d_gene: -
abundance: many
v_gene: TRBV6-2/TRBV6-3
j_gene: TRBJ1-2
CDR3nt: TGTGCCAGCTCCCCTACACGAAATGCTTATGGCTACACCTTC
CDR3aa: CASSPTRNAYGYTF

d_gene: TRBD1
abundance: many
v_gene: TRBV5-5
j_gene: TRBJ2-5
CDR3nt: TGTGCCAGCAGACAAGGACAGGTTCAAGAGACCCAGTACTTC
CDR3aa: CASRQGQVQETQYF

d_gene: -
abundance: once
v_gene: TRBV2
j_gene: TRBJ1-5
CDR3nt: TGTGCCAGCAAGACAGGTCTTAGCAATCAGCCCCAGCATTTT
CDR3aa: CASKTGLSNQPQHF

d_gene: -
abundance: many
v_gene: TRBV5-1
j_gene: TRBJ2-3
CDR3nt: TGCGCCAGCAGCTTGGGGACTGGAACGCAGTATTTT
CDR3aa: CASSLGTGTQYF

d_gene: TRBD1
abundance: many
v_gene: TRBV10-3
j_gene: TRBJ2-3
CDR3nt: TGTGCCATCAGTGAGTCAGAACAGGGGACAGATACGCAGTATTTT
CDR3aa: CAISESEQGTDTQYF

d_gene: -
abundance: many
v_gene: TRBV20-1
j_gene: TRBJ2-3
CDR3nt: TGCAGTTCCTTCCCTAGTAGCACAGATACGCAGTATTTT
CDR3aa: CSSFPSSTDTQYF

d_gene: -
abundance: medium-sized
v_gene: TRBV2
j_gene: TRBJ1-1
CDR3nt: TGTGCCAGCAGACTCAGGAGTGGGGGGACTGAAGCTTTCTTT
CDR3aa: CASRLRSGGTEAFF

d_gene: TRBD2
abundance: many
v_gene: TRBV11-3
j_gene: TRBJ2-1
CDR3nt: TGTGCCAGCAGGAAAGGACTAGCGGACAATGAGCAGTTCTTC
CDR3aa: CASRKGLADNEQFF

d_gene: TRBD2
abundance: many
v_gene: TRBV27
j_gene: TRBJ2-7
CDR3nt: TGTGCCAGCAGTCCCCGAGGGACTAGCGGGGCCGGGAACGAGCAGTACTTC
CDR3aa: CASSPRGTSGAGNEQYF

d_gene: TRBD1
abundance: -
v_gene: TRBV5-1
j_gene: TRBJ2-7
CDR3nt: TGCGCCAGCAGCTACGAGGGACAGTACGAGCAGTACTTC
CDR3aa: CASSYEGQYEQYF

d_gene: TRBD1
abundance: many
v_gene: TRBV6-2/TRBV6-3
j_gene: TRBJ1-5
CDR3nt: TGTGCCAGCAGTTACCCAAGAGGGGGCTTGATCAATCAGCCCCAGCATTTT
CDR3aa: CASSYPRGGLINQPQHF

d_gene: -
abundance: many
v_gene: TRBV28
j_gene: TRBJ2-1
CDR3nt: TGTGCCAGCAGTTCCCTCCCCGGGGGAGGTGGGCCTTACAATGAGCAGTTCTTC
CDR3aa: CASSSLPGGGGPYNEQFF

d_gene: TRBD1
abundance: many
v_gene: TRBV27
j_gene: TRBJ2-3
CDR3nt: TGTGCCAGCAGACCAGACAGGGCGGGCGGAGATACGCAGTATTTT
CDR3aa: CASRPDRAGGDTQYF

d_gene: TRBD1
abundance: many
v_gene: TRBV7-6
j_gene: TRBJ1-1
CDR3nt: TGTGCCAGCAGCAGCCGCCCCGGCAGGGGGAAGATGAACACTGAAGCTTTCTTT
CDR3aa: CASSSRPGRGKMNTEAFF

d_gene: TRBD2
abundance: many
v_gene: TRBV5-1
j_gene: TRBJ2-1
CDR3nt: TGCGCCAGCAGCTTGGATGGTAGCGGGAGTAGGTTCAATGAGCAGTTCTTC
CDR3aa: CASSLDGSGSRFNEQFF

d_gene: -
abundance: many
v_gene: TRBV6-5
j_gene: TRBJ1-3
CDR3nt: TGTGCCAGCACGGACAGCTCAGGAAACACCATATATTTT
CDR3aa: CASTDSSGNTIYF

d_gene: -
abundance: many
v_gene: TRBV6-1
j_gene: TRBJ2-7
CDR3nt: TGTGCCAGCAGGTCTCCAGGTGGCGAGCAGTACTTC
CDR3aa: CASRSPGGEQYF

d_gene: TRBD2
abundance: many
v_gene: TRBV20-1
j_gene: TRBJ2-7
CDR3nt: TGCAGTGCTGCGGGACTAGGGGGGGGATCCTACGAGCAGTACTTC
CDR3aa: CSAAGLGGGSYEQYF

d_gene: -
abundance: many
v_gene: TRBV29-1
j_gene: TRBJ1-1
CDR3nt: TGCAGCGTTGTCGGCTTGGCCACTGAAGCTTTCTTT
CDR3aa: CSVVGLATEAFF

d_gene: -
abundance: many
v_gene: TRBV7-9
j_gene: TRBJ2-7
CDR3nt: TGTGCCAGCAGCAGCAACATCTACGAGCAGTACTTC
CDR3aa: CASSSNIYEQYF

d_gene: TRBD2
abundance: many
v_gene: TRBV7-6
j_gene: TRBJ2-1
CDR3nt: TGTGCCAGCAGCTCGCGACTAGCGGGACACAATGAGCAGTTCTTC
CDR3aa: CASSSRLAGHNEQFF